Sequencing of this TCR beta chain was carried out in a study of blood T cell repertoires in COVID-19. Study details: Samples of COVID-19 (acute and convalescent) were obtained from the United States, Italy and Spain. Nucleic acid was either cDNA or gDNA, and it came from T cells, B-cell-depleted T cells, or PBMCs.

Germline CDR1 reads SNHLY; CDR2 reads FYNNEI. V lost 6 bases and J lost 2; bases outside the gene matches: 2. This CDR3 has 13 amino acids. Original processing notes: Amplification with reference gene primers provided the estimates of nucleated cell counts. TCRdb's copy holds only in-frame clones and misses some; the assay was immunoSEQ multiplex PCR. V, J and clone size are those of that table, while D and trimming were read from the DNA. Found here are about 250,000 clones, approximately 89% of them singletons; the top ten hold approximately 5%. The material sequenced was peripheral blood. This rearrangement joins TRBV2 to TRBJ2-5; TRBD2 matches at 8 bases. This sequence was found in a woman aged 35 to 49 who had recovered from COVID-19. The CDR3 sequence is CASRLAAQETQYF. The CDR3 DNA follows: TGTGCCAGCAGACTAGCGGCACAAGAGACCCAGTACTTC.